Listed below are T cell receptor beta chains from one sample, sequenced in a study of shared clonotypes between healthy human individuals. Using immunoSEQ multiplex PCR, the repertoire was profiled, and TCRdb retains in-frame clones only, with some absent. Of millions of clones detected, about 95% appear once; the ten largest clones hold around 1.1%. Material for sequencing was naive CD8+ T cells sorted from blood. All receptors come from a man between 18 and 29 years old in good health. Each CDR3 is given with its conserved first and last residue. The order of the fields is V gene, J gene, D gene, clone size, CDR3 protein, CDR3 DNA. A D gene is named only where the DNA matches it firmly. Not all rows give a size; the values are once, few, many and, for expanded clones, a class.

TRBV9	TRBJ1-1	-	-	CASSVGGVTTEAFF	TGTGCCAGCAGCGTAGGGGGGGTTACCACTGAAGCTTTCTTT
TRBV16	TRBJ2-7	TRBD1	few	CASRLDRDNEQYF	TGTGCCAGCAGACTGGACAGGGACAACGAGCAGTACTTC
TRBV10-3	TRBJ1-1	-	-	CAISELDGYTEAFF	TGTGCCATCAGTGAATTGGATGGGTACACTGAAGCTTTCTTT
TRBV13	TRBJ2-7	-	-	CASSLGLAYDEQYF	TGTGCCAGCAGCTTAGGACTAGCTTATGACGAGCAGTACTTC
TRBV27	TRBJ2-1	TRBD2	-	CASSLLSGVSNEQFF	TGTGCCAGCAGTTTACTTAGCGGGGTTAGCAATGAGCAGTTCTTC
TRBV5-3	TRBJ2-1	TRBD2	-	CARSFTSGRATHNEQFF	TGTGCCAGAAGCTTTACTAGCGGGAGGGCGACTCACAATGAGCAGTTCTTC
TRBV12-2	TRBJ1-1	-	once	CASRLGQGGCDTEAFF	TGTGCAAGTCGCTTAGGTCAGGGGGGTTGCGACACTGAAGCTTTCTTT
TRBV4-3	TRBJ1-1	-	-	CASSQELGELNTEAFF	TGCGCCAGCAGCCAAGAGTTAGGGGAGTTAAACACTGAAGCTTTCTTT
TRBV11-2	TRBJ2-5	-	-	CASSFERETQYF	TGTGCCAGCAGCTTTGAACGGGAGACCCAGTACTTC
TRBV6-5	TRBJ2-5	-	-	CASTRGTGETQYF	TGTGCCAGCACGAGGGGTACGGGGGAGACCCAGTACTTC
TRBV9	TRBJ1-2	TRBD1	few	CASSEGQIYGYTF	TGTGCCAGCAGTGAGGGACAGATCTATGGCTACACCTTC
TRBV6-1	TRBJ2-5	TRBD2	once	CASSAGSGGETQYF	TGTGCCAGCAGTGCTGGTAGCGGGGGAGAGACCCAGTACTTC
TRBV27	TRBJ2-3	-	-	CASSFKDRTDTQYF	TGTGCCAGCAGTTTCAAGGATCGCACAGATACGCAGTATTTT
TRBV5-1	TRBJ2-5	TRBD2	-	CASSSHVAGGLGETQYF	TGCGCCAGCAGCTCCCATGTAGCGGGGGGACTCGGGGAGACCCAGTACTTC
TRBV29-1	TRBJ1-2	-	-	CSVAAARDGYTF	TGCAGCGTTGCAGCAGCCAGAGATGGCTACACCTTC
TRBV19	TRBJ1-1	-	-	CASSMDTPNTEAFF	TGTGCCAGTAGTATGGATACGCCGAACACTGAAGCTTTCTTT
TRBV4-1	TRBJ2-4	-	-	CASSQDWGNLAKNIQYF	TGCGCCAGCAGCCAAGACTGGGGGAACCTAGCCAAAAACATTCAGTACTTC
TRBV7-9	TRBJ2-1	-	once	CASSPRAGADVREQFF	TGTGCCAGCAGCCCTCGAGCTGGGGCGGACGTTCGGGAGCAGTTCTTC